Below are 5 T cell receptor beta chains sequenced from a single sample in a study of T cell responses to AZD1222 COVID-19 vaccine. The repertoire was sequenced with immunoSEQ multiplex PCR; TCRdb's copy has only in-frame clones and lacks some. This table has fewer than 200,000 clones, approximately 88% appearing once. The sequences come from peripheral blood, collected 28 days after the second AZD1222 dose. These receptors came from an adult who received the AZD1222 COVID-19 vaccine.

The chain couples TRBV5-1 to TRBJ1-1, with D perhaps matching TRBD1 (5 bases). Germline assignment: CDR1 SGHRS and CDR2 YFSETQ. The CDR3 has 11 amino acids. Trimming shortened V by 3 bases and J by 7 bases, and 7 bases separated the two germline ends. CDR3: CASSSQVEAFF. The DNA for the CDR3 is TGCGCCAGCAGCTCACAGGTTGAAGCTTTCTTT.

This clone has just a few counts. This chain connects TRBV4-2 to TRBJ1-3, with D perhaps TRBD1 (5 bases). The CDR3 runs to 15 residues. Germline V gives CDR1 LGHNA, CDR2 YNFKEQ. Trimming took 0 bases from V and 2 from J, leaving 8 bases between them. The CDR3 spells CASSQDGGTGNTIYF. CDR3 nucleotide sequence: TGTGCCAGCAGCCAAGATGGGGGGACTGGAAACACCATATATTTT.

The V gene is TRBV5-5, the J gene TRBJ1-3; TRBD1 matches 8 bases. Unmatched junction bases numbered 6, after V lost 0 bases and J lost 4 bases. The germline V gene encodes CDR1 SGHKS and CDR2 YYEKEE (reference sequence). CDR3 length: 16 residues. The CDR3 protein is CASSLVPRGQGNTIYF. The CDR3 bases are TGTGCCAGCAGCTTGGTCCCCAGGGGGCAAGGAAACACCATATATTTT. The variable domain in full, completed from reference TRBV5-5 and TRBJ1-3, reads DAGVTQSPTHLIKTRGQQVTLRCSPISGHKSVSWYQQVLGQGPQFIFQYYEKEERGRGNFPDRFSARQFPNYSSELNVNALLLGDSALYLCASSLVPRGQGNTIYFGEGSWLTVV.

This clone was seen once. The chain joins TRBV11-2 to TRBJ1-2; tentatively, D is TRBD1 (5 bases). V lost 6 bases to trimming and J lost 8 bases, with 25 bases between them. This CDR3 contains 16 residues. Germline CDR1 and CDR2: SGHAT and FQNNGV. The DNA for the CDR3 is TGTGCCAGCAGTTCGGGGGGTCTCTTTAGGCCGACCGGCTACACCTTC. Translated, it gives CASSSGGLFRPTGYTF.

CDR3 protein: CASSSGQFYNEQFF. For the CDR3, the DNA is TGTGCCAGCAGTTCGGGACAGTTCTACAATGAGCAGTTCTTC. The chain is built from TRBV6-2 or TRBV6-3 and TRBJ2-1, with 7 nucleotides matching TRBD1. Germline V gene data show CDR1 as MNHEY and CDR2 as SVGEGT. Unmatched junction bases numbered 3, after V lost 4 bases and J lost 3 bases. The CDR3 is 14 amino acids.